The 18 T cell receptor beta chains reported below all come from one sample, sequenced in a study of T cells in Graves' hyperthyroidism and ophthalmopathy. TCR beta CDR3 regions were amplified from RNA. Researchers ran a first-round RT-PCR on the TCR CDR3 using the HTBI primer set. TCRdb ran MiXCR on the multiplex PCR reads and lists one entry per CDR3 protein. The sample has fewer than 750,000 distinct CDR3 sequences; roughly 50% are singletons. Sequenced sample: peripheral blood or thyroid tissue (not recorded which). The receptors derive from a woman in her late teens or twenties with Graves' hyperthyroidism.

This clonotype was detected ten times or more. The chain has TRBV7-3 and TRBJ1-5, with 10 bases matching TRBD1. CDR3 length: 21 residues. The V gene end was trimmed by 2 bases and the J gene end by 0 bases; junction bases not matched to a gene: 16. Germline V gives CDR1 SGHTA, CDR2 FQGTGA. DNA for the CDR3: TGTGCCAGCAGCTTATGGTCCCATCCGGGACAGGGGTTAGATAGCAATCAGCCCCAGCATTTT. Its protein product is CASSLWSHPGQGLDSNQPQHF.

This sequence joins TRBV29-1 and TRBJ2-5; 7 bases line up with TRBD2. The trim removed 7 bases at V and 1 base at J, leaving 15 bases unmatched. The CDR3 loop spans 16 amino acids. Germline V gives CDR1 SQVTM, CDR2 ANQGSEA. The CDR3 DNA follows: TGCAGCGCCAGCAGCTTGGCTAGCGGCCCCCAAGAGACCCAGTACTTC. Protein sequence: CSASSLASGPQETQYF.

This clonotype has ten or more counts. The chain is built from TRBV14 and TRBJ2-5, with TRBD2 matching over 9 bases. The CDR3 runs 14 residues. Germline V gene sequence: CDR1 SGHDN, CDR2 FVKESK. V dropped 4 bases and J dropped 5; count of bases not matched to a gene: 5. CDR3 sequence reads: CASSRIAGVETQYF. CDR3 DNA sequence: TGTGCCAGCAGCCGAATAGCGGGAGTTGAGACCCAGTACTTC. The full variable domain, completed using reference TRBV14 and TRBJ2-5, is EAGVTQFPSHSVIEKGQTVTLRCDPISGHDNLYWYRRVMGKEIKFLLHFVKESKQDESGMPNNRFLAERTGGTYSTLKVQPAELEDSGVYFCASSRIAGVETQYFGPGTRLLVL.

This rearrangement joins TRBV2 to TRBJ1-2; possibly TRBD1 for D (5 bases). The CDR3 consists of 12 residues. Per the germline V gene, CDR1 is SNHLY and CDR2 is FYNNEI. Trimming pared 7 bases from V and 8 bases from J, leaving 14 bases between. CDR3 sequence (DNA): TGTGCCAGCACCGGATGGGCAGGGGGCTACACCTTC. This sequence encodes CASTGWAGGYTF.

A note on this clonotype: Just one base apart from a much larger clone, this may be a read error. The chain uses TRBV7-9 and TRBJ2-2, with 10 bases fitting TRBD2. The CDR3 contains 20 residues. Germline loops: CDR1 SEHNR, CDR2 FQNEAQ (reference sequence). DNA for the CDR3: TGTGCCAGCAGCCCGAGGACTAGCGGAACGTTTCGGCAGAACACCGGGGAGCTGCTTTTT. Protein: CASSPRTSGTFRQNTGELLF. Filled out from reference TRBV7-9 and TRBJ2-2, the complete variable domain reads DTGVSQNPRHKITKRGQNVTFRCDPISEHNRLYWYRQTLGQGPEFLTYFQNEAQLEKSRLLSDRFSAERPKGSFSTLEIQRTEQGDSAMYLCASSPRTSGTFRQNTGELLFGEGSRLTVL.

This clonotype showed up many times. V and J are TRBV7-9 and TRBJ2-7, with no clear D. Trimming left V 3 bases short and J 1 base short, with 10 bases between. CDR1 and CDR2 from the germline V gene are SEHNR and FQNEAQ (reference sequence). The CDR3 runs to 14 residues. The CDR3 sequence: CASSFVGPSYEQYF. In DNA form, the CDR3 reads TGTGCCAGCAGCTTCGTGGGCCCGTCCTACGAGCAGTACTTC.

V usage is TRBV20-1 and J usage is TRBJ2-5; 8 nucleotides agree with TRBD2. Germline lookup yields CDR1 DFQATT and CDR2 SNEGSKA (reference sequence). This CDR3 has 14 amino acids. V lost 7 bases and J lost 4; bases outside the gene matches: 11. CDR3 in amino acids: CSVEWRGEAETQYF. CDR3 sequence (DNA): TGCAGTGTTGAGTGGCGGGGGGAGGCAGAGACCCAGTACTTC.

The CDR3 loop is CSPYWGQDTEAFF. CDR3 DNA sequence: TGCAGTCCCTATTGGGGGCAGGACACTGAAGCTTTCTTT. This rearrangement joins TRBV29-1 to TRBJ1-1; TRBD1 is a possible D gene (6 bases). Germline CDR1 and CDR2: SQVTM and ANQGSEA. The CDR3 runs 13 residues.

This clonotype occurred many times. The J gene is TRBJ2-6, the V gene TRBV7-2; D possibly uses TRBD1 or TRBD2 (5 bases each). Trimming left V 9 bases short and J 1 base short, with 10 bases between. CDR1 is SGHTA, CDR2 FQGNSA, per germline. The CDR3 has 14 residues. This chain's CDR3 is CASRGVSGANVLTF. The CDR3 DNA sequence: TGTGCCAGTAGAGGGGTTTCTGGGGCCAACGTCCTGACTTTC.

At least ten counts were recorded for this clonotype. The chain is built from TRBV2 and TRBJ1-5; D perhaps matches TRBD1 (6 bases). The length of the CDR3 is 15 residues. The germline V gene encodes CDR1 SNHLY and CDR2 FYNNEI. The ends were cut back, 3 bases at V and 4 bases at J, with 13 bases in the middle. The CDR3 DNA reads TGTGCCAGCAGTGACCCCCGGGGGGCAAATCAGCCCCAGCATTTT. Translated: CASSDPRGANQPQHF.

This clonotype was seen a handful of times. The chain uses TRBV12-3 or TRBV12-4 and TRBJ2-7, with D tentatively TRBD2 (5 bases). Trimming left V 6 bases short and J 3 bases short, with 9 bases between. The CDR3 length is 12 residues. The CDR3 DNA reads as TGTGCCAGCAGGGTGAGCGGCTACGAGCAGTACTTC. It translates to CASRVSGYEQYF.

In this sample, this clonotype turned up many times. The chain couples TRBV7-2 to TRBJ2-7; possibly TRBD1 for D (6 bases). Trimming took 4 bases from V and 5 from J, leaving 18 bases between them. This CDR3 spans 15 amino acids. Germline V gene lookup returns CDR1 SGHTA and CDR2 FQGNSA. CDR3 amino acids: CASSSPEGDIHEQYF. The CDR3 coding sequence is TGTGCCAGCAGCTCCCCTGAGGGGGATATCCACGAGCAGTACTTC.

Comment on this clonotype: The CDR3 carries no conserved terminal phenylalanine or tryptophan, so it likely arises from a read error. The DNA is left out, because the CDR3 cannot be placed on it with certainty; the CDR3 is given as TCRdb lists it. The chain links TRBV5-6 to TRBJ1-4. A total of 11 residues make up the CDR3, ends included. The germline V gene encodes CDR1 SGHDT and CDR2 YYEEEE. The CDR3: CASSLGGGRAY.

CDR3 coding DNA: TGTGCCAGCAGCTTAGAGGGCTTGGAGCTGTTTTTT. Its translation is CASSLEGLELFF. V usage is TRBV7-2 and J usage is TRBJ2-2; D gene uncertain. The length of the CDR3 is 12 residues. Trimming removed 1 base from V and 10 bases from J, with 7 bases in between. Germline V gene data show CDR1 as SGHTA and CDR2 as FQGNSA.

This clonotype was counted many times. The rearrangement joins TRBV5-8 to TRBJ2-5; D is possibly TRBD1 or TRBD2 (5 bases each). CDR1 is SGHTS and CDR2 is YDEGEE in the germline V gene. The CDR3 contains 15 residues. V dropped 0 bases and J dropped 1 base, with 10 bases sitting between them. The chain's CDR3 is CASSLGGTFQETQYF. The CDR3 bases are TGTGCCAGCAGCTTGGGTGGGACCTTCCAAGAGACCCAGTACTTC.

This clonotype was detected many times. The V gene is TRBV9, the J gene TRBJ2-2, with D possibly matching TRBD1 (5 bases). The V and J ends lost 0 bases and 4 bases respectively, with 13 bases between them. Germline CDR1 SGDLS, CDR2 YYNGEE. This CDR3 comprises 16 residues. The CDR3 spells CASSVEKGVATGELFF. The CDR3 DNA follows: TGTGCCAGCAGCGTAGAGAAAGGGGTGGCCACCGGGGAGCTGTTTTTT.

This clonotype was recorded a few times. The rearrangement joins TRBV4-1 to TRBJ2-7; possible D gene TRBD1, 5 bases. Germline V gene lookup returns CDR1 MGHRA and CDR2 YSYEKL. V lost 8 bases and J lost 3, with 23 bases in between. The CDR3 totals 16 residues. The CDR3 loop reads CASSKMGQGKIYEQYF. The CDR3 bases are TGCGCCAGCTCTAAAATGGGGCAGGGAAAAATCTACGAGCAGTACTTC.

This clonotype is a singleton in its sample. The rearrangement uses TRBV29-1 and TRBJ2-7, with D hard to call. The germline V gene encodes CDR1 SQVTM and CDR2 ANQGSEA. CDR3 length: 14 residues. The DNA of the CDR3 is TGCAGGGCCGGGTCGCTGAAGAGCCCCTACGAGCAGTACTTC. Amino acid sequence: CRAGSLKSPYEQYF.